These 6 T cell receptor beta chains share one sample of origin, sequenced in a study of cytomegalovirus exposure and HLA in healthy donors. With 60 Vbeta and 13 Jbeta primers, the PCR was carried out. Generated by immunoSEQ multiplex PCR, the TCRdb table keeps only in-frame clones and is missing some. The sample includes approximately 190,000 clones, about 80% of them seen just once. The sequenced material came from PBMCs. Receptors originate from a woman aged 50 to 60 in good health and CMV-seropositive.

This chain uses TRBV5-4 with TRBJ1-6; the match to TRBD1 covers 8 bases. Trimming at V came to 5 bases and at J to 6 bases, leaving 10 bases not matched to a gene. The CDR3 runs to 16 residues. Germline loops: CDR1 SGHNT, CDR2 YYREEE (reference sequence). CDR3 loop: CASSLNDRGPNSPLHF. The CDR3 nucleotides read TGTGCCAGCAGTTTGAACGACAGGGGCCCTAATTCACCCCTCCACTTT.

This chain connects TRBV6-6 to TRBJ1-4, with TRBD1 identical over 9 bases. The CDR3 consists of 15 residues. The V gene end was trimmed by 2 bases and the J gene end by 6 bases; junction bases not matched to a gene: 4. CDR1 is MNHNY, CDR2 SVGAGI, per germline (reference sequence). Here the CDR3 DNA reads TGTGCCAGCAGTTACACGGGACAGGGTTATGAAAAACTGTTTTTT. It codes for CASSYTGQGYEKLFF.

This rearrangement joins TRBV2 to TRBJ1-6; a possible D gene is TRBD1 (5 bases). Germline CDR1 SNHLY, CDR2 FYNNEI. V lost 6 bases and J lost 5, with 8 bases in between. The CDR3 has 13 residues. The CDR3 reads CASRGRDNSPLHF. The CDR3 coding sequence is TGTGCCAGCAGGGGCAGGGATAATTCACCCCTCCACTTT.

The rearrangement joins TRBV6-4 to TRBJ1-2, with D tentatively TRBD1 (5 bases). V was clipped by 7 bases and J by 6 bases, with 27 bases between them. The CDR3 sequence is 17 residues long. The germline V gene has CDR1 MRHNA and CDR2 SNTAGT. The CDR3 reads CASTGWRDVGGLDGYTF. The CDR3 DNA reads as TGTGCCAGCACGGGTTGGAGGGATGTTGGGGGATTGGATGGCTACACCTTC.

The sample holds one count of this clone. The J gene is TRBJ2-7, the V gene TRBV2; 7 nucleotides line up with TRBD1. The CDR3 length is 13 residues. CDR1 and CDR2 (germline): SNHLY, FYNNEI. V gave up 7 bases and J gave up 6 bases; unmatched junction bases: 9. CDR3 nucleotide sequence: TGTGCCAGCAAAATACTACCAGGGGGCGAGCAGTACTTC. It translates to CASKILPGGEQYF.

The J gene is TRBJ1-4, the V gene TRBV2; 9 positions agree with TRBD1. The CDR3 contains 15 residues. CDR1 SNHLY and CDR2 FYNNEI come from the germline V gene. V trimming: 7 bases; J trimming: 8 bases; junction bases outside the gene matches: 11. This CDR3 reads CASTTGGQSGEKLFF. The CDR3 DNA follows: TGTGCCAGCACGACAGGGGGTCAGAGTGGCGAAAAACTGTTTTTT.